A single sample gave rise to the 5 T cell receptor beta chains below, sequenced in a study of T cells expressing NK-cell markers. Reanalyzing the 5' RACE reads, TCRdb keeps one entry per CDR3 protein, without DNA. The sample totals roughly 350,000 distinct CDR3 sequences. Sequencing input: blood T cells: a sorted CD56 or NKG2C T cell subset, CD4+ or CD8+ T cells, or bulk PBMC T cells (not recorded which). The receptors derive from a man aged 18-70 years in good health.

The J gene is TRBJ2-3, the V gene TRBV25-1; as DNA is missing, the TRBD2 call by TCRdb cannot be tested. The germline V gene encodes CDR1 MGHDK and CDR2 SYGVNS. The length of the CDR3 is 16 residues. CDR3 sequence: CASSEDRTSGTDTQYF.

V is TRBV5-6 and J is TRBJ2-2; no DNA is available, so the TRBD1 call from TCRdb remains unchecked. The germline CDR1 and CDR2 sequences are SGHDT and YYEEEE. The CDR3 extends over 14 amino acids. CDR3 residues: CASSLSGGTGELFF.

The CDR3 sequence is CSARDRRGVSGEQYF. This chain uses TRBV20-1 with TRBJ2-7; TCRdb reports TRBD1, a call that lacks DNA to check it against. Germline values: CDR1 DFQATT, CDR2 SNEGSKA (reference sequence). The CDR3 has 15 residues.

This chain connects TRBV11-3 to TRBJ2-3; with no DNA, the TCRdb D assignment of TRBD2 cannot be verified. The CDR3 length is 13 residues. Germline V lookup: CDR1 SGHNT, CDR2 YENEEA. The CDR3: CASSWRGADTQYF.

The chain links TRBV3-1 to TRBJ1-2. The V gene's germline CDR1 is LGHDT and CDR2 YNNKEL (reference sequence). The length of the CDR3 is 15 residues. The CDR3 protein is CASSQSPGGIGGYTF.